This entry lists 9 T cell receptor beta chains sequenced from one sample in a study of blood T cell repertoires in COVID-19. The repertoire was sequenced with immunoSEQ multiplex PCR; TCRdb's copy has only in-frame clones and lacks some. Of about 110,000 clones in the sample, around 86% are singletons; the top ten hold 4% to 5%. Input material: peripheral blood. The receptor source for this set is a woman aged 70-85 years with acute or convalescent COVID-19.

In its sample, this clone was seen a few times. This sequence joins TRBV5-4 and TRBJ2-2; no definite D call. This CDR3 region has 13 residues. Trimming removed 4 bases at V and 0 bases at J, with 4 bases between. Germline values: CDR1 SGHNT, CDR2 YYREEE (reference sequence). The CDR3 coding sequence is TGTGCCAGCAGCCCCTCGAACACCGGGGAGCTGTTTTTT. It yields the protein CASSPSNTGELFF.

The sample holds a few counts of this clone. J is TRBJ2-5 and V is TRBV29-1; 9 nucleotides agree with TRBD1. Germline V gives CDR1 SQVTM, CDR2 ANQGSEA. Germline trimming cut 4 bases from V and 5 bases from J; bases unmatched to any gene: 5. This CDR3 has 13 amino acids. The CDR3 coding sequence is TGCAGCGTTGCAACAGGGGGCCATGAGACCCAGTACTTC. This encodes CSVATGGHETQYF.

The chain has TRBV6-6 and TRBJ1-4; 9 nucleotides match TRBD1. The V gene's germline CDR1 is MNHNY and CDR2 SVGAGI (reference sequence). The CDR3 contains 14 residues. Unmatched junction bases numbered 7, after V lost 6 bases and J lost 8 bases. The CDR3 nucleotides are TGTGCCAGCAGAGACCGGGACAGGGAAGAAAAACTGTTTTTT. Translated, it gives CASRDRDREEKLFF.

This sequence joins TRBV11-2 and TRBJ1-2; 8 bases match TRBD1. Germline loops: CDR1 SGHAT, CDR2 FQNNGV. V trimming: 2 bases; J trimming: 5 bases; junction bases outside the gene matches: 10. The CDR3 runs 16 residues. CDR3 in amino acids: CASSLLGGTGGYGYTF. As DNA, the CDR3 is TGTGCCAGCAGCTTACTAGGCGGGACAGGAGGGTATGGCTACACCTTC.

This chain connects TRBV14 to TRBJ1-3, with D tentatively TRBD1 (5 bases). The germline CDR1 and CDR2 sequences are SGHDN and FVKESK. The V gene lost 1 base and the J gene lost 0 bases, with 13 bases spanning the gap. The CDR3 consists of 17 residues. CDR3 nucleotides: TGTGCCAGCAGCCAAGGAGGGAGGGGACCCTCTGGAAACACCATATATTTT. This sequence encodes CASSQGGRGPSGNTIYF.

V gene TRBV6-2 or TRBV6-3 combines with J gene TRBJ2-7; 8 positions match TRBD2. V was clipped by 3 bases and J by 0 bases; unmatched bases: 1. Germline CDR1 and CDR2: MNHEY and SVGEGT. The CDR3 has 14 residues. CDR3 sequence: CASSYRGGSYEQYV. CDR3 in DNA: TGTGCCAGCAGTTATCGGGGGGGCTCCTACGAGCAGTACGTC.

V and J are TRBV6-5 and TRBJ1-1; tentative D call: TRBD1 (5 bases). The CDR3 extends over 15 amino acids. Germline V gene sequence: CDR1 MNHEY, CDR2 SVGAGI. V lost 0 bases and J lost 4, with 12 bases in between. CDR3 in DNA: TGTGCCAGCAGTTACTCTAGGACCCAGGGCACTGAAGCTTTCTTT. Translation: CASSYSRTQGTEAFF.

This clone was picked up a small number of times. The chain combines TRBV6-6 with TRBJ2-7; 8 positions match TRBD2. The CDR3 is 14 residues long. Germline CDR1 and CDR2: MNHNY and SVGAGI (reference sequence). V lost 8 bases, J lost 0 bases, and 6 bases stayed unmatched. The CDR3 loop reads CASGVSGISYEQYF. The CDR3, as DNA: TGTGCCAGCGGCGTTAGCGGGATCTCCTACGAGCAGTACTTC.

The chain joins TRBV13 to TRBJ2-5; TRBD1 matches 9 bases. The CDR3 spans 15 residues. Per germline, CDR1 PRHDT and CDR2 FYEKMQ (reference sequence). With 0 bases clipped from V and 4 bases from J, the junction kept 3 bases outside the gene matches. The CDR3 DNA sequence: TGTGCCAGCAGCTTAGGAGCGGGACAGGGAGAGACCCAGTACTTC. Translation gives CASSLGAGQGETQYF.